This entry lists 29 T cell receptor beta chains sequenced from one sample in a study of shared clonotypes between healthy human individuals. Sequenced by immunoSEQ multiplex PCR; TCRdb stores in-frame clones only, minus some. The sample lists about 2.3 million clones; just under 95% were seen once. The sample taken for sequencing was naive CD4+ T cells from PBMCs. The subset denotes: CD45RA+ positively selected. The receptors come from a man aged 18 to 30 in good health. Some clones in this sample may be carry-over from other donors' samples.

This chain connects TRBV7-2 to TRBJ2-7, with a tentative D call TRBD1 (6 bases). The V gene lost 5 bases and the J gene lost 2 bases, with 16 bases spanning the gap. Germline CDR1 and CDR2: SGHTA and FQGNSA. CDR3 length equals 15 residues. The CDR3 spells CASSLGGNGPYEQYF. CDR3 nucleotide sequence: TGTGCCAGCAGCCTAGGGGGAAACGGGCCCTACGAGCAGTACTTC.

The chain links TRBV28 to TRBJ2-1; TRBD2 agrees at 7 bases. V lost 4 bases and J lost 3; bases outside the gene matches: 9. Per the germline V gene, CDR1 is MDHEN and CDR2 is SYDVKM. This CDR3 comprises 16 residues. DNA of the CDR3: TGTGCCAGCAGTTCCCAAAGCGGGAAGAACTACAATGAGCAGTTCTTC. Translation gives CASSSQSGKNYNEQFF.

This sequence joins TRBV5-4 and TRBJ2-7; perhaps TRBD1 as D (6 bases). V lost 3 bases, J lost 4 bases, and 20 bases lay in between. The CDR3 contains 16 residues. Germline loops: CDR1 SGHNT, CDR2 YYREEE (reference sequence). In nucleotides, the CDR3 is TGTGCCAGCAGCTGGCGACAGGCAGGAGGTTTTTACGAGCAGTACTTC. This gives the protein CASSWRQAGGFYEQYF. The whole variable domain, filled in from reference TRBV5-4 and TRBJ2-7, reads ETGVTQSPTHLIKTRGQQVTLRCSSQSGHNTVSWYQQALGQGPQFIFQYYREEENGRGNFPPRFSGLQFPNYSSELNVNALELDDSALYLCASSWRQAGGFYEQYFGPGTRLTVT.

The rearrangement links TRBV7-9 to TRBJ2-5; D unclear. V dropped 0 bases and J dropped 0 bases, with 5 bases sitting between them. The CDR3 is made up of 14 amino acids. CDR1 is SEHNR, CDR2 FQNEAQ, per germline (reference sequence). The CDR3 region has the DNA TGTGCCAGCAGCTTAGCGAAGGACCAAGAGACCCAGTACTTC. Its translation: CASSLAKDQETQYF.

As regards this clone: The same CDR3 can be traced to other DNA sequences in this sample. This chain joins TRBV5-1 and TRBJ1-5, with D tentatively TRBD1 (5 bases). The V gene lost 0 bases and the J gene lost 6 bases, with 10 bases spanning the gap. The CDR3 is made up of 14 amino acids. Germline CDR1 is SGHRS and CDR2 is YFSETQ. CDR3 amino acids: CASSLETGGQPQHF. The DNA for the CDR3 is TGCGCCAGCAGCTTGGAGACCGGGGGTCAGCCCCAGCATTTT.

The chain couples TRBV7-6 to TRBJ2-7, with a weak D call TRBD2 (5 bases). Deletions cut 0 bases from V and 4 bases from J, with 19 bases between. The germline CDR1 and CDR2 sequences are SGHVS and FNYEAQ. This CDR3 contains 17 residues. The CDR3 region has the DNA TGTGCCAGCAGCTTAGCGCTGGGAAGCGAGACGGGATACGAGCAGTACTTC. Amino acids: CASSLALGSETGYEQYF.

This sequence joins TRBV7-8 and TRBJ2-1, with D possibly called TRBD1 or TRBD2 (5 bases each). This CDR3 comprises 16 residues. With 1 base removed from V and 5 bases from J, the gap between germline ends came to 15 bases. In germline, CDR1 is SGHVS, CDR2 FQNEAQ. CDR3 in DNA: TGTGCCAGCAGCTTAGGCAGACTCCGGGGACACAATGAGCAGTTCTTC. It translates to CASSLGRLRGHNEQFF. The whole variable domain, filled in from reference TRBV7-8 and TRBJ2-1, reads GAGVSQSPRYKVAKRGQDVALRCDPISGHVSLFWYQQALGQGPEFLTYFQNEAQLDKSGLPSDRFFAERPEGSVSTLKIQRTQQEDSAVYLCASSLGRLRGHNEQFFGPGTRLTVL.

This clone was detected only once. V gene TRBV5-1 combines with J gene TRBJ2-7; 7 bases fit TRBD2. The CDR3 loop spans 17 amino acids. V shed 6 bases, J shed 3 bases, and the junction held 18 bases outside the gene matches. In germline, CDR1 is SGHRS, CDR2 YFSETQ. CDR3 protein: CASTKTADGTGGYEQYF. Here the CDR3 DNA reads TGCGCCAGCACAAAAACCGCCGACGGGACGGGGGGCTACGAGCAGTACTTC.

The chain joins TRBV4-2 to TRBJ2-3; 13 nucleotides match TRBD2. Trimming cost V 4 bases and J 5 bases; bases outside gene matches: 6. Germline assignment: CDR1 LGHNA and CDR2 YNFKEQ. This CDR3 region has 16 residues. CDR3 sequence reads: CASSRGTSGVGDTQYF. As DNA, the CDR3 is TGTGCCAGCAGCCGCGGGACTAGCGGGGTGGGAGATACGCAGTATTTT.

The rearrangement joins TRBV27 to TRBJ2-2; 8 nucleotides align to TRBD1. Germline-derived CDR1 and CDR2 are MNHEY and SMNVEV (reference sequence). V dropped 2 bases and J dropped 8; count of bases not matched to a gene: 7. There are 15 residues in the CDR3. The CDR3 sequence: CASSLARTGSGELFF. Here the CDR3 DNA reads TGTGCCAGCAGTTTAGCAAGGACAGGGTCGGGGGAGCTGTTTTTT.

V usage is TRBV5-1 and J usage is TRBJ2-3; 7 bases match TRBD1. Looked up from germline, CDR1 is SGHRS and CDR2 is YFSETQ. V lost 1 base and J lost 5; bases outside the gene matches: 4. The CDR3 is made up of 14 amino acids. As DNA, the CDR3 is TGCGCCAGCAGCTTGTCCGACAGGGTAGATACGCAGTATTTT. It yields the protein CASSLSDRVDTQYF.

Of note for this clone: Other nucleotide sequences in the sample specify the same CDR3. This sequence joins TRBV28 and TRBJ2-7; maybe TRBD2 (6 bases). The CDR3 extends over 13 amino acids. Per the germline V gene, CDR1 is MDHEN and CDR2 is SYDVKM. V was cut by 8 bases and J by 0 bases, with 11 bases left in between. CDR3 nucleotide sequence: TGTGCCAGCTCCGCGGGGCGCTCCTACGAGCAGTACTTC. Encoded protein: CASSAGRSYEQYF.

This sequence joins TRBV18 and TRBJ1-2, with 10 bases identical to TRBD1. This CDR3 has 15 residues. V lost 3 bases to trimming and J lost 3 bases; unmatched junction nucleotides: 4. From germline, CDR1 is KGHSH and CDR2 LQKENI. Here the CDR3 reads CASSPTGQGDYGYTF. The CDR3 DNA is TGTGCCAGCTCACCTACCGGACAGGGGGACTATGGCTACACCTTC.

CDR3 bases: TGTGCCAGCAGCTTGCCAGGGGGTGGCTATGGCTACACCTTC. Translating gives CASSLPGGGYGYTF. This chain uses TRBV5-6 with TRBJ1-2; TRBD1 matches at 7 bases. V shed 1 base, J shed 4 bases, and the junction held 4 bases outside the gene matches. Per the germline V gene, CDR1 is SGHDT and CDR2 is YYEEEE. This CDR3 region has 14 residues. Using reference TRBV5-6 and TRBJ1-2 for the parts outside the CDR3, the full variable domain is DAGVTQSPTHLIKTRGQQVTLRCSPKSGHDTVSWYQQALGQGPQFIFQYYEEEERQRGNFPDRFSGHQFPNYSSELNVNALLLGDSALYLCASSLPGGGYGYTFGSGTRLTVV.

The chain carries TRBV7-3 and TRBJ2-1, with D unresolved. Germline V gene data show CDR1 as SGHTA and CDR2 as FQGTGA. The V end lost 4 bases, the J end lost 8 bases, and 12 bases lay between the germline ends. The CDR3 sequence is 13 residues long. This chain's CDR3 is CASSSQPGHEQFF. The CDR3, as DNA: TGTGCCAGCAGCTCCCAACCTGGGCATGAGCAGTTCTTC.

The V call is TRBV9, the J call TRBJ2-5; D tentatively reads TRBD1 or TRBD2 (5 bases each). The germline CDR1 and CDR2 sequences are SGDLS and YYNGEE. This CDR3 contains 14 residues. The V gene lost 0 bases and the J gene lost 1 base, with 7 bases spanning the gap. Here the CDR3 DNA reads TGTGCCAGCAGCGTAGGGGACGCCCAAGAGACCCAGTACTTC. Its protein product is CASSVGDAQETQYF.

As DNA, the CDR3 is TGTGCCAGCAGCTTAGGACAGGGGATCGATGAGCAGTTCTTC. Its translation: CASSLGQGIDEQFF. The gene calls are TRBV11-2 and TRBJ2-1; 8 nucleotides align to TRBD1. J was trimmed by 8 bases and V by 1 base; bases with no gene match: 4. The CDR3 length is 14 residues. Germline V gene lookup returns CDR1 SGHAT and CDR2 FQNNGV.

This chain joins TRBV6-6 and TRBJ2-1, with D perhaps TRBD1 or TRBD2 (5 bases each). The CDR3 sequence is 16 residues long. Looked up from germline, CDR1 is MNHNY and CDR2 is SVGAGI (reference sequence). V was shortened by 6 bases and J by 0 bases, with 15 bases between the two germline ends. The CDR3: CASRPGPRSSYNEQFF. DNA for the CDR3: TGTGCCAGCAGGCCGGGGCCAAGGAGCTCCTACAATGAGCAGTTCTTC.

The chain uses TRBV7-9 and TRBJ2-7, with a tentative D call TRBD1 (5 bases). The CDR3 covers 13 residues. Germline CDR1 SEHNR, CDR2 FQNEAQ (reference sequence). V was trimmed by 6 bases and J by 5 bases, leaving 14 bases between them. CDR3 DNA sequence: TGTGCCAGCAGACATGAACAGGTTGACGAGCAGTACTTC. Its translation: CASRHEQVDEQYF.

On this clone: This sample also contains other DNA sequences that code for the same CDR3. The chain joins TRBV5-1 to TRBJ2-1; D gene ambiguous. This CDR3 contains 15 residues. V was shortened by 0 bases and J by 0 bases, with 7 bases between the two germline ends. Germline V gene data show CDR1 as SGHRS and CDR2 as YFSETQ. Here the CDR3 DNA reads TGCGCCAGCAGCTTGGACTTATCCTCCTACAATGAGCAGTTCTTC. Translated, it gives CASSLDLSSYNEQFF.

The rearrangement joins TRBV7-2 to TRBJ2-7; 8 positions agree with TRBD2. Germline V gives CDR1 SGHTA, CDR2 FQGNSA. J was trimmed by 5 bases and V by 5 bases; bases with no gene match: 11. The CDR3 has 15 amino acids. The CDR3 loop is CASSGGGAGVHEQYF. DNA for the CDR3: TGTGCCAGCAGCGGAGGCGGAGCGGGAGTTCACGAGCAGTACTTC.

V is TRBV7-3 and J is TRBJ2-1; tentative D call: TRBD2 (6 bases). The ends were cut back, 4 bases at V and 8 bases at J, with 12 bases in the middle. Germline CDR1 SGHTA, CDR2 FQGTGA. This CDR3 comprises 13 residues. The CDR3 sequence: CASSSRDEDEQFF. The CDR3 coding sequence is TGTGCCAGCAGCTCGCGGGACGAAGATGAGCAGTTCTTC.

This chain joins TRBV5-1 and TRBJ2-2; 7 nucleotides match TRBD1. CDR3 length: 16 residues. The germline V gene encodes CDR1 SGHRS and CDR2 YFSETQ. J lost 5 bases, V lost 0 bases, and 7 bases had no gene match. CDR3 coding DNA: TGCGCCAGCAGCTTGGTCCGGGACAGTGATACCGGGGAGCTGTTTTTT. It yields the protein CASSLVRDSDTGELFF.

The CDR3 DNA follows: TGTGCCAGCAGGACTGTAAAAGGTTCAATTTTCTCCAAAAACATTCAGTACTTC. Its translation is CASRTVKGSIFSKNIQYF. V gene TRBV11-2 combines with J gene TRBJ2-4; no clear D. From germline, CDR1 is SGHAT and CDR2 FQNNGV. Trimming took off 6 bases at V and 2 bases at J, with 23 bases between the two ends. The CDR3 loop spans 18 amino acids.

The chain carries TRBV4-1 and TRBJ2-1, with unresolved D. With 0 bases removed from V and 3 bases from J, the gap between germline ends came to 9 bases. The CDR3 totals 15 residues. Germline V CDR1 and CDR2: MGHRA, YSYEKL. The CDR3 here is CASSQDESFYNEQFF. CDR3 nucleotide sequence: TGCGCCAGCAGCCAAGACGAGTCCTTCTACAATGAGCAGTTCTTC.

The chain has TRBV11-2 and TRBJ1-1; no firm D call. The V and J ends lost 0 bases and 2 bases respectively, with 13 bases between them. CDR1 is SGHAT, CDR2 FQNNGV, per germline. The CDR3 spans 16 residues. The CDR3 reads CASSLEVPRPNTEAFF. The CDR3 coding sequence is TGTGCCAGCAGCTTAGAAGTTCCCCGGCCTAACACTGAAGCTTTCTTT.

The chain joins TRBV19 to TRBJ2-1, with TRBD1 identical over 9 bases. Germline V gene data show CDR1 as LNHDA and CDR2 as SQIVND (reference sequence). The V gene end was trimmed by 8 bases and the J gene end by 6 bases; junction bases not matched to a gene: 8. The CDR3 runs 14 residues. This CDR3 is CASEDRGPRNEQFF. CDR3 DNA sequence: TGTGCCAGTGAGGACAGGGGACCTCGCAATGAGCAGTTCTTC.

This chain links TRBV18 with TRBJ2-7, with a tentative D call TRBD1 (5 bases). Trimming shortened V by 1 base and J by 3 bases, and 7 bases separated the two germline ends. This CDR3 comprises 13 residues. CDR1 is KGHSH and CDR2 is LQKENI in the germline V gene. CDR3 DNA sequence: TGTGCCAGCTCACCACAGGGGAACTACGAGCAGTACTTC. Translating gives CASSPQGNYEQYF.

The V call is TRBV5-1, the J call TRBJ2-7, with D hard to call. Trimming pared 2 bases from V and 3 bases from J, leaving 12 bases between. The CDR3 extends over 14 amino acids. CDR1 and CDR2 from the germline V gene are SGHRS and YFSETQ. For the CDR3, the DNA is TGCGCCAGCAGCTTTGGCCAGGATTTCTACGAGCAGTACTTC. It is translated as CASSFGQDFYEQYF.